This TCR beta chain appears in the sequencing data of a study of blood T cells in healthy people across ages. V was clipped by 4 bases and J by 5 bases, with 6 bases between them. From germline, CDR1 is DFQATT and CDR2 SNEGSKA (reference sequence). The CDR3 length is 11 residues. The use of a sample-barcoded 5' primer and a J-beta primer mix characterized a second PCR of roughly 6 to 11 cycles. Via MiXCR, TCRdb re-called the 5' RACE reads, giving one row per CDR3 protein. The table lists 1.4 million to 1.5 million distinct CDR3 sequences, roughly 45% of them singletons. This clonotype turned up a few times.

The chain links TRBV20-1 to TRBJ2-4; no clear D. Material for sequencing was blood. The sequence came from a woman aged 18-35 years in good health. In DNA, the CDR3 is TGCAGTGCTACCAAAGAAAACATTCAGTACTTC. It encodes CSATKENIQYF.